This TCR beta chain was profiled in a study of T cells in Graves' hyperthyroidism and ophthalmopathy. Study context: At initial diagnosis, before any treatment had begun, peripheral blood was obtained. Notes on the study in general: For ophthalmopathy, model prediction preceded onset by a median approximately 6 months. Most clonotypes expanded in thyroid above 0.001 were likewise present in blood.

From RNA transcripts, TCR beta CDR3 regions were amplified. First-round RT-PCR with HTBI primers amplified the TCR CDR3 region. TCRdb called the multiplex PCR reads again in MiXCR, with one record for every CDR3 protein. The repertoire holds about 290,000 distinct CDR3 sequences, with 13% as singletons. Isolation of PBMCs was performed on about 9.9 ml fresh peripheral blood. This clonotype was counted ten times or more. What it binds is unknown. CDR3 length: 16 residues. The germline V gene encodes CDR1 SGDLS and CDR2 YYNGEE. Between the trimmed V and J ends, which lost 0 bases and 1 base, there was a span of 12 bases.

The gene calls are TRBV9 and TRBJ2-3; D is ambiguous. This TCR derives from a woman between 25 and 40 years old with Graves' hyperthyroidism that later progressed to Graves' ophthalmopathy. Sequences were obtained from blood. The CDR3 DNA sequence: TGTGCCAGCAGCGTAGGGCCCAGGACGGGCACAGATACGCAGTATTTT. Encoded protein: CASSVGPRTGTDTQYF.